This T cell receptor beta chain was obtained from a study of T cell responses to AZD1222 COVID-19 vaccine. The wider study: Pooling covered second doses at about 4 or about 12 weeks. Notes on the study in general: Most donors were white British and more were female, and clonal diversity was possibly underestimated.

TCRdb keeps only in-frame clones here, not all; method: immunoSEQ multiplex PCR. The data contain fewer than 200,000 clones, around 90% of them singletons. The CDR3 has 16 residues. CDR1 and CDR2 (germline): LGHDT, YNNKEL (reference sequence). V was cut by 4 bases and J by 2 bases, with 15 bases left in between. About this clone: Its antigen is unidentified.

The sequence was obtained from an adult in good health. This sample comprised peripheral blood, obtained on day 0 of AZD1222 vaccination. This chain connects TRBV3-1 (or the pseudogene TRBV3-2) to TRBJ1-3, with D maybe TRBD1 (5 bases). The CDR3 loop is CASSRESGHAGNTIYF. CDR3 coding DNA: TGTGCCAGCAGCCGCGAATCGGGGCACGCTGGAAACACCATATATTTT.